This T cell receptor beta chain was sequenced during a study of blood T cell repertoires in COVID-19. Study as a whole: T cells, B-cell-depleted T cells, or PBMCs supplied cDNA or gDNA.

Clones were sequenced by immunoSEQ multiplex PCR, and TCRdb holds only the in-frame ones, with some missing. This sample has a few hundred thousand clones; around nine tenths occur once, and the top ten carry 1.5% to 2%. The germline CDR1 and CDR2 sequences are SGDLS and YYNGEE. V lost 0 bases to trimming and J lost 4 bases, with 10 bases between them. The CDR3 extends over 15 amino acids. The TCR originated in a woman in her forties or fifties who had recovered from COVID-19. Sequencing was done on a sample of PBMCs or T cells enriched from blood (not recorded which). The chain couples TRBV9 to TRBJ2-2; D remains ambiguous. The CDR3 DNA sequence: TGTGCCAGCAGCGTAGGACTCGGGTCCACCGGGGAGCTGTTTTTT. Amino acids: CASSVGLGSTGELFF.